Each of the 20 T cell receptor beta chains below was sequenced from the same sample in a study of CD8 T cells in Susac syndrome. Random hexamers were used to reverse transcribe the RNA input (0.5 to 1 ug). MiXCR was run by TCRdb on the immunoSEQ multiplex PCR reads, yielding one entry per CDR3 protein. Of some 160,000 distinct CDR3 sequences listed, 90% to 95% are singletons. Sequenced sample: CD4+ T cells from PBMCs. The receptors stem from a human donor with Susac syndrome.

The CDR3, as DNA: TGTGCTAGTGGTTTGGGAGGGCGCACGACTTTCTTT. Its translation: CASGLGGRTTFF. This chain uses TRBV12-5 with TRBJ1-1; D gene ambiguous. Germline V gene lookup returns CDR1 LGHNT and CDR2 FRNRAP. The length of the CDR3 is 12 residues. V lost 1 base to trimming and J lost 12 bases, with 12 bases between them.

This clonotype was seen only once. V gene TRBV4-3 combines with J gene TRBJ2-5, with a tentative D call TRBD2 (5 bases). This CDR3 spans 13 amino acids. Germline values: CDR1 LGHNA, CDR2 YSLEER. Trimming took off 1 base at V and 5 bases at J, with 8 bases between the two ends. As DNA, the CDR3 is TGCGCCAGCAGCCAAGTCACGGGGGAGACCCAGTACTTC. This translates into CASSQVTGETQYF.

The rearrangement uses TRBV5-4 and TRBJ1-1; 7 positions agree with TRBD1. Trimming at V came to 1 base and at J to 8 bases, leaving 2 bases not matched to a gene. The germline V gene encodes CDR1 SGHNT and CDR2 YYREEE (reference sequence). The CDR3 is 12 amino acids. CDR3 sequence: CASSLNRGEAFF. In DNA, the CDR3 is TGTGCCAGCAGCTTGAACAGGGGCGAAGCTTTCTTT.

The J gene is TRBJ1-5, the V gene TRBV12-3 or TRBV12-4; no clear D gene. Trimming stripped 5 bases from V and 2 bases from J, with 16 bases between. This CDR3 contains 16 residues. CDR3 sequence: CASSRRSLRRNQPQHF. CDR3 bases: TGTGCCAGCAGTCGACGGTCCTTACGGCGCAATCAGCCCCAGCATTTT.

As DNA, the CDR3 is TGTGCCAGCAGCTCCTACGAGCAGTACTTC. It translates to CASSSYEQYF. The J gene is TRBJ2-7, the V gene TRBV5-4; D is ambiguous. The length of the CDR3 is 10 residues. The germline V and J ends were trimmed by 3 bases and 2 bases, with 0 bases remaining between them. The V gene's germline CDR1 is SGHNT and CDR2 YYREEE (reference sequence). Full variable domain (outside the CDR3, taken from reference TRBV5-4 and TRBJ2-7): ETGVTQSPTHLIKTRGQQVTLRCSSQSGHNTVSWYQQALGQGPQFIFQYYREEENGRGNFPPRFSGLQFPNYSSELNVNALELDDSALYLCASSSYEQYFGPGTRLTVT.

The rearrangement joins TRBV25-1 to TRBJ1-6, with 9 bases fitting TRBD1. Trimming took 1 base from V and 4 from J; bases not matched to a gene: 2. CDR3 size: 16 residues. Per germline, CDR1 MGHDK and CDR2 SYGVNS. CDR3 loop: CASSELGTGYNSPLHF. The CDR3 DNA follows: TGTGCCAGCAGTGAATTAGGGACAGGGTATAATTCACCCCTCCACTTT.

This rearrangement joins TRBV5-4 to TRBJ2-5; 7 nucleotides agree with TRBD1. J gave up 4 bases and V 5 bases, and 8 bases lay outside the gene matches. This CDR3 region has 14 residues. Looked up from germline, CDR1 is SGHNT and CDR2 is YYREEE (reference sequence). In DNA, the CDR3 is TGTGCCAGCAGTACGGAACAGGGGCCAGAGACCCAGTACTTC. It specifies CASSTEQGPETQYF. The full variable domain, completed using reference TRBV5-4 and TRBJ2-5, is ETGVTQSPTHLIKTRGQQVTLRCSSQSGHNTVSWYQQALGQGPQFIFQYYREEENGRGNFPPRFSGLQFPNYSSELNVNALELDDSALYLCASSTEQGPETQYFGPGTRLLVL.

CDR3 DNA sequence: TGTGCCATCAGTGATAGTGGGAGGAACACCATATATTTT. Residues: CAISDSGRNTIYF. The chain couples TRBV10-3 to TRBJ1-3, with unresolved D. The CDR3 sequence is 13 residues long. Trimming took off 3 bases at V and 7 bases at J, with 10 bases between the two ends. CDR1 and CDR2 (germline): ENHRY, SYGVKD.

The chain joins TRBV4-3 to TRBJ1-2; 9 bases are shared with TRBD1. V shed 3 bases and J 7 bases; nucleotides not matched to a gene: 3. There are 13 residues in the CDR3. Germline V gene sequence: CDR1 LGHNA, CDR2 YSLEER. CDR3 coding DNA: TGCGCCAGCAGCCATTGGGACAGGGCTGGCTACACCTTC. Its protein is CASSHWDRAGYTF.

The chain recombines TRBV9 with TRBJ2-5; 8 positions match TRBD1. The CDR3 is 16 residues long. Germline values: CDR1 SGDLS, CDR2 YYNGEE. With V trimmed by 4 bases and J by 2 bases, 10 bases remained unmatched. As DNA, the CDR3 is TGTGCCAGCAGCCCCCGACAGGGGAAGAAACAAGAGACCCAGTACTTC. It translates to CASSPRQGKKQETQYF.

The chain employs TRBV24-1 and TRBJ2-2, with 10 bases that match TRBD1. The CDR3 has 16 amino acids. Germline V gives CDR1 KGHDR, CDR2 SFDVKD. V shed 3 bases, J shed 5 bases, and the junction held 5 bases outside the gene matches. This CDR3 reads CATSDPGQGKTGELFF. Here the CDR3 DNA reads TGTGCCACCAGTGATCCGGGACAGGGGAAGACCGGGGAGCTGTTTTTT.

The rearrangement links TRBV6-1 to TRBJ2-7; a weak D match, TRBD1 (6 bases). The CDR3 has 15 amino acids. V was shortened by 4 bases and J by 0 bases, with 13 bases between the two germline ends. In germline, CDR1 is MNHNS, CDR2 SASEGT. The CDR3 nucleotides read TGTGCCAGCAGTGTGGGGGACACTCCCTCCTACGAGCAGTACTTC. Translation: CASSVGDTPSYEQYF.

The chain links TRBV29-1 to TRBJ2-1; 7 bases are shared with TRBD2. Germline-derived CDR1 and CDR2 are SQVTM and ANQGSEA. CDR3 length: 16 residues. V lost 2 bases, J lost 0 bases, and 7 bases stayed unmatched. The DNA of the CDR3 is TGCAGCGTTGAAAAATCCCTAGCGGACTCCTACAATGAGCAGTTCTTC. Its translation: CSVEKSLADSYNEQFF.

V usage is TRBV20-1 and J usage is TRBJ1-2; 11 bases are shared with TRBD1. With 4 bases clipped from V and 6 bases from J, the junction kept 10 bases outside the gene matches. The CDR3 covers 15 residues. CDR1 and CDR2 (germline): DFQATT, SNEGSKA (reference sequence). In DNA, the CDR3 is TGCAGTGCTACCCTAACTGGGACAGGGGGGGATGGCTACACCTTC. It yields the protein CSATLTGTGGDGYTF.

The chain couples TRBV3-1 to TRBJ1-5; D is perhaps TRBD1 (6 bases). V gave up 4 bases and J gave up 0 bases, with 10 bases separating them. Germline CDR1 is LGHDT and CDR2 is YNNKEL (reference sequence). The CDR3 has 15 residues. DNA for the CDR3: TGTGCCAGCAGCCCGAAGGGGGTTAGCAATCAGCCCCAGCATTTT. This sequence encodes CASSPKGVSNQPQHF.

This clonotype was counted only a few times. The chain is built from TRBV18 and TRBJ1-5; D is unresolved. Per the germline V gene, CDR1 is KGHSH and CDR2 is LQKENI. The CDR3 is 12 amino acids. The V and J ends lost 5 bases and 3 bases respectively, with 5 bases between them. The DNA of the CDR3 is TGTGCCAGCTCAGACTCCAATCAGCCCCAGCATTTT. The encoded protein is CASSDSNQPQHF.

The J gene is TRBJ1-2, the V gene TRBV6-5; 7 bases fit TRBD1. The V gene end was trimmed by 2 bases and the J gene end by 1 base; junction bases not matched to a gene: 4. Germline CDR1 and CDR2: MNHEY and SVGAGI. This CDR3 contains 15 residues. As DNA, the CDR3 is TGTGCCAGCAGTTACGGACAGGCCAGTAACTATGGCTACACCTTC. Translating it yields CASSYGQASNYGYTF.

The chain carries TRBV10-3 and TRBJ1-4; 8 bases fit TRBD1. The CDR3 totals 13 residues. Germline lookup yields CDR1 ENHRY and CDR2 SYGVKD. The V gene end was trimmed by 10 bases and the J gene end by 6 bases; junction bases not matched to a gene: 7. The CDR3: CATGDRGDEKLFF. CDR3 bases: TGTGCCACAGGAGACAGGGGAGATGAAAAACTGTTTTTT.

This sequence joins TRBV30 and TRBJ2-1; a possible D gene is TRBD2 (5 bases). Trimming left V 3 bases short and J 7 bases short, with 22 bases between. CDR3 length: 16 residues. Germline CDR1 GTSNPN, CDR2 SVGIG (reference sequence). Here the CDR3 reads CAWRLKEVGKRNEQFF. The CDR3 DNA reads as TGTGCCTGGAGACTCAAGGAAGTGGGAAAGCGGAATGAGCAGTTCTTC.

The rearrangement joins TRBV20-1 to TRBJ2-7, with 9 bases aligning to TRBD1. The CDR3 is 14 residues long. From germline, CDR1 is DFQATT and CDR2 SNEGSKA (reference sequence). Trimming took 6 bases from V and 5 from J; bases not matched to a gene: 11. The CDR3 DNA sequence: TGCAGTGCGAGGAACAGGGGGCTCCGCGACGAGCAGTACTTC. Translating it yields CSARNRGLRDEQYF.